Presented here are 30 T cell receptor beta chains from one specimen sequenced in a study of blood T cell repertoires in COVID-19. Assay: immunoSEQ multiplex PCR; the TCRdb copy retains only in-frame clones and omits some. The table has tens of thousands of clones, more than 75% seen once; the top ten hold about 1.3%. Source material: peripheral blood. These receptors all come from a man aged 60-69 years with acute or convalescent COVID-19.

J is TRBJ1-2 and V is TRBV5-4; 9 nucleotides align to TRBD1. The CDR3 loop spans 13 amino acids. Germline V lookup: CDR1 SGHNT, CDR2 YYREEE (reference sequence). The V segment lost 4 bases and the J segment 5 bases; nucleotides outside the gene matches: 3. The CDR3 here is CASSRDRGYGYTF. The CDR3 DNA sequence: TGTGCCAGCAGCCGTGACAGGGGGTATGGCTACACCTTC.

This chain joins TRBV11-2 and TRBJ2-3; 10 bases map to TRBD1. Germline loops: CDR1 SGHAT, CDR2 FQNNGV. This CDR3 has 15 amino acids. V trimming: 4 bases; J trimming: 0 bases; junction bases outside the gene matches: 1. CDR3 nucleotides: TGTGCCAGCAGCTCGGGACAGGGGAGCACAGATACGCAGTATTTT. This encodes CASSSGQGSTDTQYF.

The chain combines TRBV6-5 with TRBJ1-5; D is perhaps TRBD1 (6 bases). The V gene's germline CDR1 is MNHEY and CDR2 SVGAGI. The CDR3 length is 14 residues. Trimming removed 9 bases at V and 6 bases at J, with 18 bases between. The CDR3 DNA follows: TGTGCCAGTGCCCAGGGGCGTTCAGGTCAGCCCCAGCATTTT. Amino acid sequence: CASAQGRSGQPQHF.

This rearrangement joins TRBV5-4 to TRBJ1-1; D is possibly TRBD1 (6 bases). The CDR3 contains 15 residues. V was clipped by 2 bases and J by 1 base, with 12 bases between them. Germline-derived CDR1 and CDR2 are SGHNT and YYREEE (reference sequence). The chain's CDR3 is CASSFPGTPNTEAFF. CDR3 DNA: TGTGCCAGCAGCTTCCCCGGGACACCGAACACTGAAGCTTTCTTT.

This chain links TRBV5-8 with TRBJ2-7; 11 bases map to TRBD1. The CDR3 contains 16 residues. Germline loops: CDR1 SGHTS, CDR2 YDEGEE. The J segment lost 5 bases and the V segment lost 1 base, leaving 8 bases of the junction unmatched. The CDR3 bases are TGTGCCAGCAGCTTGCAAGCCGGGACAGGGGGTAACGAGCAGTACTTC. Protein: CASSLQAGTGGNEQYF.

The chain carries TRBV7-2 and TRBJ1-2; 7 bases are a match to TRBD1. Germline V gene sequence: CDR1 SGHTA, CDR2 FQGNSA. V lost 6 bases, J lost 7 bases, and 11 bases stayed unmatched. CDR3 length: 14 residues. The CDR3 DNA sequence: TGTGCCAGCAGTATAGGACAGGCGCTCTTTGGCTACACCTTC. Its protein product is CASSIGQALFGYTF.

The rearrangement links TRBV18 to TRBJ1-5, with D possibly TRBD1 on 6 matching bases. Germline CDR1 reads KGHSH; CDR2 reads LQKENI. The CDR3 totals 13 residues. V shed 2 bases and J shed 5 bases, with 7 bases lying between them. CDR3 DNA: TGTGCCAGCTCACCAACAGGGTATCAGCCCCAGCATTTT. The encoded protein is CASSPTGYQPQHF.

CDR3 DNA: TGTGCCAGCAGTTACTCGACAGGAAGAGTGGGAAAACTGTTTTTT. It yields the protein CASSYSTGRVGKLFF. V and J are TRBV6-6 and TRBJ1-4, with a weak D call TRBD1 (6 bases). The V gene's germline CDR1 is MNHNY and CDR2 SVGAGI (reference sequence). This CDR3 is built from 15 residues. Trimming took 0 bases from V and 10 from J, leaving 15 bases between them.

CDR3: CSVGTGLSGANVLTF. CDR3 nucleotides: TGCAGCGTGGGGACAGGGTTATCTGGGGCCAACGTCCTGACTTTC. V gene TRBV29-1 combines with J gene TRBJ2-6, with TRBD1 matching over 9 bases. This CDR3 has 15 residues. Germline V gene lookup returns CDR1 SQVTM and CDR2 ANQGSEA. With V trimmed by 6 bases and J by 1 base, 4 bases remained unmatched.

This sequence joins TRBV2 and TRBJ1-5, with 7 bases lining up with TRBD1. The CDR3 has 14 amino acids. Germline CDR1 and CDR2: SNHLY and FYNNEI. V dropped 6 bases and J dropped 6; count of bases not matched to a gene: 8. The CDR3, as DNA: TGTGCCAGCAGCCCCCAGGGGGATGGTCAGCCCCAGCATTTT. Protein sequence: CASSPQGDGQPQHF.

The gene calls are TRBV2 and TRBJ1-5; maybe TRBD1 (5 bases). V was cut by 7 bases and J by 2 bases, with 12 bases left in between. The CDR3 spans 14 residues. Germline V gives CDR1 SNHLY, CDR2 FYNNEI. The chain's CDR3 is CASKGTGRNQPQHF. The CDR3 nucleotides read TGTGCCAGCAAAGGTACAGGCCGCAATCAGCCCCAGCATTTT.

Comments on this clone: At one end, the junction sequence differs from germline, possibly due to a read error. V gene TRBV2 combines with J gene TRBJ1-5; possible D gene TRBD1, 6 bases. CDR3 length: 15 amino acids. CDR1 and CDR2 from the germline V gene are SNHLY and FYNNEI. The CDR3 protein is CASRQEDRSSQPQHF. The CDR3 bases are TGTGCCAGCAGACAAGAAGACAGGAGCAGTCAGCCCCAGCATTTT.

J is TRBJ1-5 and V is TRBV4-1, with 7 positions matching TRBD1. Losses at the gene ends were 1 base for V and 5 bases for J; bases not matched to a gene: 5. This CDR3 region has 15 residues. Germline V gives CDR1 MGHRA, CDR2 YSYEKL. For the CDR3, the DNA is TGCGCCAGCAGCCAAGGGGACAGCCTGTATCAGCCCCAGCATTTT. It is translated as CASSQGDSLYQPQHF.

This sequence joins TRBV9 and TRBJ2-2; no firm D call. The germline V and J ends were trimmed by 2 bases and 6 bases, with 14 bases remaining between them. CDR1 is SGDLS and CDR2 is YYNGEE in the germline V gene. The CDR3 sequence is 15 residues long. CDR3 DNA sequence: TGTGCCAGCAGCGTGTCCCAGGCCCCGGCCGGGGAGCTGTTTTTT. This encodes CASSVSQAPAGELFF.

The chain has TRBV10-3 and TRBJ1-1, with a weak D call TRBD1 (5 bases). Trimming shortened V by 8 bases and J by 1 base, and 8 bases separated the two germline ends. Germline V lookup: CDR1 ENHRY, CDR2 SYGVKD. The CDR3 runs to 12 residues. The CDR3 loop reads CAIGRGNTEAFF. The CDR3 DNA reads TGTGCCATCGGGAGGGGGAACACTGAAGCTTTCTTT.

The CDR3 loop is CASSFDMGQGAGGNTIYF. The CDR3 DNA is TGTGCCAGCAGCTTCGACATGGGACAGGGGGCTGGCGGAAACACCATATATTTT. The chain uses TRBV7-6 and TRBJ1-3, with 12 bases matching TRBD1. Germline CDR1 and CDR2: SGHVS and FNYEAQ. Unmatched junction bases numbered 10, after V lost 3 bases and J lost 4 bases. CDR3 length equals 18 residues.

The chain employs TRBV9 and TRBJ2-3, with D maybe TRBD2 (6 bases). Per germline, CDR1 SGDLS and CDR2 YYNGEE. This CDR3 region has 13 residues. V lost 7 bases to trimming and J lost 0 bases, with 9 bases between them. CDR3: CASGSGSTDTQYF. CDR3 nucleotide sequence: TGTGCCAGCGGGAGCGGGAGCACAGATACGCAGTATTTT.

The gene calls are TRBV5-1 and TRBJ1-5; D perhaps matches TRBD1 (5 bases). This CDR3 contains 15 residues. Trimming took 4 bases from V and 3 from J, leaving 14 bases between them. Germline V CDR1 and CDR2: SGHRS, YFSETQ. CDR3 protein: CASSVAGNLNQPQHF. The CDR3 nucleotides read TGCGCCAGCAGCGTAGCAGGGAACCTCAATCAGCCCCAGCATTTT.

This chain joins TRBV11-2 and TRBJ2-7, with a possible D match to TRBD2 (6 bases). Germline lookup yields CDR1 SGHAT and CDR2 FQNNGV. The CDR3 is 16 amino acids. V was clipped by 0 bases and J by 0 bases, with 12 bases between them. CDR3 region: CASSLDGLMISYEQYF. As DNA, the CDR3 is TGTGCCAGCAGCTTAGATGGACTAATGATCTCCTACGAGCAGTACTTC. Full variable domain (outside the CDR3, taken from reference TRBV11-2 and TRBJ2-7): EAGVAQSPRYKIIEKRQSVAFWCNPISGHATLYWYQQILGQGPKLLIQFQNNGVVDDSQLPKDRFSAERLKGVDSTLKIQPAKLEDSAVYLCASSLDGLMISYEQYFGPGTRLTVT.

The V call is TRBV19, the J call TRBJ2-7; D possibly corresponds to TRBD2 (6 bases). The CDR3 loop spans 14 amino acids. Germline values: CDR1 LNHDA, CDR2 SQIVND (reference sequence). With 3 bases removed from V and 2 bases from J, the gap between germline ends came to 11 bases. CDR3 loop: CASSIQEGPYEQYF. CDR3 bases: TGTGCCAGTAGTATTCAGGAGGGGCCCTACGAGCAGTACTTC.

The chain couples TRBV5-6 to TRBJ1-2; D call uncertain. With 5 bases removed from V and 0 bases from J, the gap between germline ends came to 23 bases. The CDR3 is 18 amino acids. CDR1 is SGHDT, CDR2 YYEEEE, per germline. The CDR3 spells CASSISIEVFRSNYGYTF. The CDR3 DNA sequence: TGTGCCAGCAGTATTTCGATAGAGGTATTCCGATCTAACTATGGCTACACCTTC.

The chain has TRBV6-5 and TRBJ2-1; 8 bases agree with TRBD2. Germline V gives CDR1 MNHEY, CDR2 SVGAGI. After removal of 2 bases from V and 7 bases from J, the junction contained 10 bases not matched to a gene. This CDR3 is 16 amino acids long. CDR3 nucleotide sequence: TGTGCCAGCAGTTACCCGCGGGGGGCTTCTACGAATGAGCAGTTCTTC. This encodes CASSYPRGASTNEQFF.

This rearrangement joins TRBV27 to TRBJ1-2, with D possibly TRBD1 on 6 matching bases. Germline values: CDR1 MNHEY, CDR2 SMNVEV (reference sequence). The V gene lost 3 bases and the J gene lost 4 bases, with 9 bases spanning the gap. The CDR3 is 13 amino acids. The CDR3 loop is CASSLDRFYGYTF. The CDR3 DNA follows: TGTGCCAGCAGTTTGGACAGATTCTATGGCTACACCTTC.

This chain connects TRBV2 to TRBJ1-3; 10 nucleotides align to TRBD1. This CDR3 spans 14 amino acids. The germline V gene has CDR1 SNHLY and CDR2 FYNNEI. The V and J ends lost 6 bases and 8 bases, in that order; junction bases with no gene match: 7. The CDR3: CASSATGGADTIYF. CDR3 coding DNA: TGTGCCAGCAGCGCGACAGGGGGCGCGGACACCATATATTTT.

The V gene is TRBV19, the J gene TRBJ2-3, with TRBD2 matching over 8 bases. With V trimmed by 5 bases and J by 8 bases, 18 bases remained unmatched. This CDR3 comprises 17 residues. Germline V gene lookup returns CDR1 LNHDA and CDR2 SQIVND (reference sequence). The CDR3 coding sequence is TGTGCCAGTAGTTCACCCCAGCGGGGGCGGATGCGGGGTACGCAGTATTTT. This codes for CASSSPQRGRMRGTQYF.

V usage is TRBV6-6 and J usage is TRBJ2-7, with TRBD1 matching 8 bases. Unmatched junction bases numbered 11, after V lost 6 bases and J lost 4 bases. The CDR3 runs to 15 residues. The germline V gene has CDR1 MNHNY and CDR2 SVGAGI (reference sequence). The CDR3 loop is CASSQGQGNPYEQYF. The CDR3 DNA is TGTGCCAGCAGCCAAGGACAGGGAAACCCTTACGAGCAGTACTTC.

The rearrangement links TRBV4-1 to TRBJ2-7; 8 nucleotides agree with TRBD1. This CDR3 has 16 amino acids. From germline, CDR1 is MGHRA and CDR2 YSYEKL. The V segment lost 3 bases and the J segment 2 bases; nucleotides outside the gene matches: 9. CDR3 DNA: TGCGCCAGCAGCCATCCCGGACAGGGAACCCCCTACGAGCAGTACTTC. The encoded protein is CASSHPGQGTPYEQYF.

This clone came up once. This rearrangement joins TRBV19 to TRBJ2-1, with 10 bases matching TRBD1. Germline V gene data show CDR1 as LNHDA and CDR2 as SQIVND (reference sequence). This CDR3 region has 15 residues. J lost 7 bases, V lost 4 bases, and 7 bases had no gene match. CDR3 in DNA: TGTGCCAGTAGTACCCCCCGGACAGGGGGTAATGAGCAGTTCTTC. It encodes CASSTPRTGGNEQFF.

This clone was picked up a small number of times. This chain connects TRBV11-3 to TRBJ2-3, with 11 nucleotides matching TRBD2. V was clipped by 3 bases and J by 6 bases; unmatched bases: 5. Germline V gene data show CDR1 as SGHNT and CDR2 as YENEEA. This CDR3 is built from 15 residues. CDR3 region: CASSFSGGATDTQYF. CDR3 DNA sequence: TGTGCCAGCAGCTTTAGCGGGGGGGCCACCGATACGCAGTATTTT.

This clone showed up just once. The gene calls are TRBV4-1 and TRBJ1-1; perhaps TRBD1 as D (6 bases). Germline V lookup: CDR1 MGHRA, CDR2 YSYEKL. Trimming removed 1 base at V and 4 bases at J, with 16 bases between. This CDR3 region has 16 residues. The CDR3 region has the DNA TGCGCCAGCAGCCAAGCAAGAGAGGGGGTTGGCACTGAAGCTTTCTTT. It yields the protein CASSQAREGVGTEAFF.